This is a list of T cell receptor beta chains from one sample in a study of shared clonotypes between healthy human individuals. Sequencing used immunoSEQ multiplex PCR; TCRdb keeps in-frame clones, though not all of them. The sample comprises about 2 million clones, roughly 94% of which are singletons, and roughly 0.13% rests with the top ten. Sequenced input: naive CD4+ T cells sorted from blood. The source is a man aged 18 to 29 in good health. Both conserved end residues are part of each CDR3. Fields, in order: J gene, CDR3 length, D gene, clone size, V gene, CDR3 DNA, CDR3 protein. A D gene is named only where the DNA matches it firmly. The size entry is marked missing in some rows and otherwise reads once, few, many or a size class.

j_gene: TRBJ2-1; len: 12; d_gene: .; abundance: .; v_gene: TRBV7-8; CDR3nt: TGTGCCAGCAGCTTTGTGGAAAATGAGCAGTTCTTC; CDR3aa: CASSFVENEQFF
j_gene: TRBJ2-2; len: 17; d_gene: .; abundance: .; v_gene: TRBV5-1; CDR3nt: TGCGCCAGCAGCCAATTAGGAGGGACCGAGAACACCGGGGAGCTGTTTTTT; CDR3aa: CASSQLGGTENTGELFF
j_gene: TRBJ1-2; len: 11; d_gene: .; abundance: .; v_gene: TRBV19; CDR3nt: TGTGCCAGTAGTACGGATTATGGCTACACCTTC; CDR3aa: CASSTDYGYTF
j_gene: TRBJ2-1; len: 11; d_gene: .; abundance: .; v_gene: TRBV15; CDR3nt: TGTGCCACCAGCAGGGACGTACGGCAGTTCTTC; CDR3aa: CATSRDVRQFF
j_gene: TRBJ2-1; len: 15; d_gene: TRBD2; abundance: .; v_gene: TRBV5-1; CDR3nt: TGCGCCAGCAGCTTGGCCAGCGGGACCTACAATGAGCAGTTCTTC; CDR3aa: CASSLASGTYNEQFF
j_gene: TRBJ2-5; len: 14; d_gene: .; abundance: once; v_gene: TRBV30; CDR3nt: TGTGCCTGGAGTATCCACCTACTCACAGAGACCCAGTACTTC; CDR3aa: CAWSIHLLTETQYF
j_gene: TRBJ2-7; len: 14; d_gene: .; abundance: .; v_gene: TRBV11-2; CDR3nt: TGTGCCAGCAGCTTAACAGTTGGGCCCTACGAGCAGTACTTC; CDR3aa: CASSLTVGPYEQYF
j_gene: TRBJ1-5; len: 16; d_gene: .; abundance: .; v_gene: TRBV10-3; CDR3nt: TGTGCCATCAGTGACCGCGGCAGGGTAGACAATCAGCCCCAGCATTTT; CDR3aa: CAISDRGRVDNQPQHF
j_gene: TRBJ2-1; len: 15; d_gene: TRBD2; abundance: .; v_gene: TRBV5-1; CDR3nt: TGCGCCAGCAGCTTGGGACTAGCGGGGATCAATGAGCAGTTCTTC; CDR3aa: CASSLGLAGINEQFF
j_gene: TRBJ2-2; len: 16; d_gene: TRBD2; abundance: .; v_gene: TRBV5-4; CDR3nt: TGTGCCAGCAGCTTGGAGACTAGCGGGAACACCGGGGAGCTGTTTTTT; CDR3aa: CASSLETSGNTGELFF
j_gene: TRBJ2-5; len: 15; d_gene: TRBD2; abundance: .; v_gene: TRBV5-4; CDR3nt: TGTGCCAGCAGCTTGGTTTCTAGCGGGGCTGAGACCCAGTACTTC; CDR3aa: CASSLVSSGAETQYF
j_gene: TRBJ2-7; len: 15; d_gene: TRBD2; abundance: .; v_gene: TRBV10-3; CDR3nt: TGTGCCATCAGTGAGTCGGGTAGCGGGGTGTACGAGCAGTACTTC; CDR3aa: CAISESGSGVYEQYF
j_gene: TRBJ2-3; len: 16; d_gene: TRBD1; abundance: .; v_gene: TRBV7-9; CDR3nt: TGTGCCAGCAGCTCCAGGACAGGGCCTAGCACAGATACGCAGTATTTT; CDR3aa: CASSSRTGPSTDTQYF
j_gene: TRBJ2-3; len: 15; d_gene: TRBD2; abundance: .; v_gene: TRBV5-4; CDR3nt: TGTGCCAGCAGCCTGGGACTAGCGGGAGCAGATACGCAGTATTTT; CDR3aa: CASSLGLAGADTQYF
j_gene: TRBJ2-5; len: 16; d_gene: .; abundance: once; v_gene: TRBV4-1; CDR3nt: TGCGCCAGCAGCCAACTGACTCGACAGGTCCAAGAGACCCAGTACTTC; CDR3aa: CASSQLTRQVQETQYF
j_gene: TRBJ1-1; len: 12; d_gene: .; abundance: .; v_gene: TRBV13; CDR3nt: TGTGCCAGCAGCTCCTCCGGGACATGGGCTTTCTTT; CDR3aa: CASSSSGTWAFF
j_gene: TRBJ2-6; len: 19; d_gene: TRBD1; abundance: .; v_gene: TRBV4-1; CDR3nt: TGCGCCAGCAGCCACTTGGCGGGACAGGGGAACTCTGGGGCCAACGTCCTGACTTTC; CDR3aa: CASSHLAGQGNSGANVLTF
j_gene: TRBJ2-7; len: 13; d_gene: .; abundance: .; v_gene: TRBV7-3; CDR3nt: TGTGCCAGCAGCTTAACCAAGCTTGCCGAGCAGTACTTC; CDR3aa: CASSLTKLAEQYF
j_gene: TRBJ2-4; len: 14; d_gene: .; abundance: .; v_gene: TRBV19; CDR3nt: TGTGCCAGTAGTCCCTGGGGGGACAAAAACATTCAGTACTTC; CDR3aa: CASSPWGDKNIQYF
j_gene: TRBJ2-3; len: 16; d_gene: .; abundance: .; v_gene: TRBV13; CDR3nt: TGTGCCAGCAGCTTAGACGTCGGGGGCCTCACAGATACGCAGTATTTT; CDR3aa: CASSLDVGGLTDTQYF
j_gene: TRBJ2-1; len: 15; d_gene: TRBD2; abundance: .; v_gene: TRBV29-1; CDR3nt: TGCAGCGTTGGGAGAAGACTAGCGGAGAACAATGAGCAGTTCTTC; CDR3aa: CSVGRRLAENNEQFF
j_gene: TRBJ1-2; len: 14; d_gene: .; abundance: .; v_gene: TRBV5-5; CDR3nt: TGTGCCAGCAGCTCCCCGGGACACACTATGGGCTACACCTTC; CDR3aa: CASSSPGHTMGYTF
j_gene: TRBJ2-3; len: 16; d_gene: .; abundance: .; v_gene: TRBV11-3; CDR3nt: TGTGCCAGCAGCTTTGGACGGGGCCGGGCGACAGATACGCAGTATTTT; CDR3aa: CASSFGRGRATDTQYF
j_gene: TRBJ2-2; len: 13; d_gene: .; abundance: .; v_gene: TRBV7-9; CDR3nt: TGTGCCAGCAGCTTCCTACAACCCGGGGAGCTGTTTTTT; CDR3aa: CASSFLQPGELFF
j_gene: TRBJ2-7; len: 15; d_gene: TRBD2; abundance: .; v_gene: TRBV30; CDR3nt: TGTGCCTGGAGTGCAACTAGCGGGGGGCTACAGGAGCAGTACTTC; CDR3aa: CAWSATSGGLQEQYF
j_gene: TRBJ2-5; len: 16; d_gene: TRBD1; abundance: .; v_gene: TRBV19; CDR3nt: TGTGCCAGTAGTATACCGGACAGGGGGCGAAAAGAGACCCAGTACTTC; CDR3aa: CASSIPDRGRKETQYF
j_gene: TRBJ2-3; len: 15; d_gene: TRBD2; abundance: .; v_gene: TRBV10-2; CDR3nt: TGCGCCAGCAGACTAGCGGGAGAACGGACAGATACGCAGTATTTT; CDR3aa: CASRLAGERTDTQYF
j_gene: TRBJ1-2; len: 15; d_gene: .; abundance: .; v_gene: TRBV4-1; CDR3nt: TGCGCCAGCAGCCGGACAGTCTCCACTAACTATGGCTACACCTTC; CDR3aa: CASSRTVSTNYGYTF
j_gene: TRBJ1-1; len: 12; d_gene: .; abundance: .; v_gene: TRBV30; CDR3nt: TGTGCCTGGATCCCCAGAGGCACTGAAGCTTTCTTT; CDR3aa: CAWIPRGTEAFF
j_gene: TRBJ1-5; len: 15; d_gene: .; abundance: .; v_gene: TRBV9; CDR3nt: TGTGCCAGCAGCCCTAACACAGGGAGCAATCAGCCCCAGCATTTT; CDR3aa: CASSPNTGSNQPQHF
j_gene: TRBJ1-2; len: 16; d_gene: TRBD1; abundance: once; v_gene: TRBV7-9; CDR3nt: TGTGCCAGCAACGCTAGGGACAGCTTTCCGGGGGATGGCTACACCTTC; CDR3aa: CASNARDSFPGDGYTF
j_gene: TRBJ2-5; len: 15; d_gene: .; abundance: .; v_gene: TRBV11-2; CDR3nt: TGTGCCAGCAGCTGGACACAAATCCTCCAAGAGACCCAGTACTTC; CDR3aa: CASSWTQILQETQYF
j_gene: TRBJ1-1; len: 13; d_gene: .; abundance: .; v_gene: TRBV29-1; CDR3nt: TGCAGCACCCATCGGGGTATGAACACTGAAGCTTTCTTT; CDR3aa: CSTHRGMNTEAFF
j_gene: TRBJ1-2; len: 18; d_gene: TRBD1; abundance: .; v_gene: TRBV25-1; CDR3nt: TGTGCCAGCAGTGACCAGGGACAGGGGGAGCCCTCCAACTATGGCTACACCTTC; CDR3aa: CASSDQGQGEPSNYGYTF
j_gene: TRBJ1-2; len: 14; d_gene: .; abundance: .; v_gene: TRBV5-4; CDR3nt: TGTGCCAGCAGCTTGGCCATGGGGTACTATGGCTACACCTTC; CDR3aa: CASSLAMGYYGYTF
j_gene: TRBJ1-6; len: 15; d_gene: .; abundance: once; v_gene: TRBV6-5; CDR3nt: TGTGCCAGCAGTTTCAGGGGATTGCAGAATTCACCCCTCCACTTT; CDR3aa: CASSFRGLQNSPLHF
j_gene: TRBJ1-2; len: 12; d_gene: .; abundance: once; v_gene: TRBV28; CDR3nt: TGTGCCAGCAGTTCGGTCGGAGGTGGCTACACCTTC; CDR3aa: CASSSVGGGYTF
j_gene: TRBJ1-2; len: 15; d_gene: TRBD1; abundance: once; v_gene: TRBV7-2; CDR3nt: TGTGCCAGCAGCCACTCAGGGGGGGGCCCCTATGGCTACACCTTC; CDR3aa: CASSHSGGGPYGYTF
j_gene: TRBJ1-2; len: 15; d_gene: .; abundance: .; v_gene: TRBV30; CDR3nt: TGTGCCTGGAGTCTGACAGGCGGGAGAGACTATGGCTACACCTTC; CDR3aa: CAWSLTGGRDYGYTF
j_gene: TRBJ1-4; len: 14; d_gene: TRBD1; abundance: .; v_gene: TRBV18; CDR3nt: TGTGCCAGCTCACCGGACAGGCGTAATGAAAAACTGTTTTTT; CDR3aa: CASSPDRRNEKLFF
j_gene: TRBJ1-1; len: 16; d_gene: .; abundance: .; v_gene: TRBV6-6; CDR3nt: TGTGCCAGCACTGGGGGGAGAAGGGGCGCAGACACTGAAGCTTTCTTT; CDR3aa: CASTGGRRGADTEAFF
j_gene: TRBJ2-5; len: 15; d_gene: .; abundance: .; v_gene: TRBV2; CDR3nt: TGTGCCAGCTTGAGTTGGCCGAGTCTCCAAGAGACCCAGTACTTC; CDR3aa: CASLSWPSLQETQYF
j_gene: TRBJ2-6; len: 16; d_gene: .; abundance: .; v_gene: TRBV4-1; CDR3nt: TGCGCCAGCAGCCAAGACGGCGGAACGGGGGCCAACGTCCTGACTTTC; CDR3aa: CASSQDGGTGANVLTF
j_gene: TRBJ1-2; len: 13; d_gene: .; abundance: once; v_gene: TRBV18; CDR3nt: TGTGCCAGCTCACCAGTGGCGGGGTTTGGCTACACCTTC; CDR3aa: CASSPVAGFGYTF
j_gene: TRBJ2-7; len: 14; d_gene: .; abundance: .; v_gene: TRBV13; CDR3nt: TGTGCCAGCAGCTTATATAGCGAGGTCCACGAGCAGTACTTC; CDR3aa: CASSLYSEVHEQYF
j_gene: TRBJ1-3; len: 12; d_gene: .; abundance: .; v_gene: TRBV18; CDR3nt: TGTGCCAGCTCACCTGAGGGAAACACCATATATTTT; CDR3aa: CASSPEGNTIYF
j_gene: TRBJ2-3; len: 17; d_gene: .; abundance: once; v_gene: TRBV5-4; CDR3nt: TGTGCCAGCAGCCGTGGGGGGCTGACGATGACCACAGATACGCAGTATTTT; CDR3aa: CASSRGGLTMTTDTQYF
j_gene: TRBJ2-2; len: 14; d_gene: .; abundance: once; v_gene: TRBV7-9; CDR3nt: TGTGCCAGCAGCCCCTACATTGATGCGAGGGAGCTGTTTTTT; CDR3aa: CASSPYIDARELFF
j_gene: TRBJ2-7; len: 17; d_gene: TRBD2; abundance: .; v_gene: TRBV11-2; CDR3nt: TGTGCCAGCAGCTTTCCCGGACTAGCGGGAGGCCCTTACGAGCAGTACTTC; CDR3aa: CASSFPGLAGGPYEQYF
j_gene: TRBJ1-6; len: 13; d_gene: .; abundance: .; v_gene: TRBV25-1; CDR3nt: TGTGCCAGCAGTTTCTCCTATAATTCACCCCTCCACTTT; CDR3aa: CASSFSYNSPLHF
j_gene: TRBJ2-7; len: 14; d_gene: TRBD2; abundance: .; v_gene: TRBV9; CDR3nt: TGTGCCAGCAGCCCGGGCGGGAGCTCCTACGAGCAGTACTTC; CDR3aa: CASSPGGSSYEQYF
j_gene: TRBJ1-2; len: 12; d_gene: .; abundance: few; v_gene: TRBV6-5; CDR3nt: TGTGCCAGCAGTGGACCAGGCGAAGGCTACACCTTC; CDR3aa: CASSGPGEGYTF
j_gene: TRBJ2-3; len: 15; d_gene: TRBD2; abundance: .; v_gene: TRBV6-5; CDR3nt: TGTGCCAGTCGCCCCTTAGCGGGCAGCACAGATACGCAGTATTTT; CDR3aa: CASRPLAGSTDTQYF
j_gene: TRBJ2-7; len: 13; d_gene: .; abundance: .; v_gene: TRBV18; CDR3nt: TGTGCCAGCTCACCGTCGGGGGGCAACGAGCAGTACTTC; CDR3aa: CASSPSGGNEQYF
j_gene: TRBJ1-2; len: 14; d_gene: .; abundance: .; v_gene: TRBV29-1; CDR3nt: TGCAGCGCCGACCTAGCGGCAGGGACCTATGGCTACACCTTC; CDR3aa: CSADLAAGTYGYTF
j_gene: TRBJ1-4; len: 16; d_gene: .; abundance: .; v_gene: TRBV5-1; CDR3nt: TGCGCCAGCAGCTTGAATGCGGGGGGCGCTGGTGAAAAACTGTTTTTT; CDR3aa: CASSLNAGGAGEKLFF
j_gene: TRBJ2-7; len: 15; d_gene: .; abundance: .; v_gene: TRBV30; CDR3nt: TGTGCCTGGAGTGTGAGCAGTGCGAACAGTGCCGAGCAGTACTTC; CDR3aa: CAWSVSSANSAEQYF
j_gene: TRBJ2-1; len: 14; d_gene: TRBD2; abundance: .; v_gene: TRBV2; CDR3nt: TGTGCCAGCAGGACTCGGACTAGCGCCCATGAGCAGTTCTTC; CDR3aa: CASRTRTSAHEQFF
j_gene: TRBJ2-2; len: 13; d_gene: TRBD1; abundance: .; v_gene: TRBV29-1; CDR3nt: TGCAGCGTTGAAACGACAGGGGCCGGGGAGCTGTTTTTT; CDR3aa: CSVETTGAGELFF
j_gene: TRBJ2-6; len: 16; d_gene: .; abundance: .; v_gene: TRBV5-1; CDR3nt: TGCGCCAGCAGCTTCCTGGCAGGGGCAGGGGCCAACGTCCTGACTTTC; CDR3aa: CASSFLAGAGANVLTF